The 10 T cell receptor beta chains listed next were all sequenced from one sample in a study of glioma-infiltrating T cells. TCR alpha and beta CDR3 regions were amplified from RNA using iRepertoire nested multiplex PCR. TCRdb reprocessed the multiplex PCR reads with MiXCR, giving one entry per CDR3 protein. The sample lists about 190,000 distinct CDR3 sequences, around 32% occurring once. The specimen was glioma tissue, nonneoplastic brain tissue, or PBMCs (not recorded which). The receptors stem from a human donor with low-grade glioma or glioblastoma, undergoing nonglioma brain surgery, or in good health (not recorded which).

This clonotype was detected a few times. The J gene is TRBJ2-1, the V gene TRBV12-3 or TRBV12-4; TRBD2 aligns across 12 bases. V trimming: 8 bases; J trimming: 10 bases; junction bases outside the gene matches: 12. The CDR3 sequence is 15 residues long. CDR3 in DNA: TGTGCCAGCGTGCGTCGACTAGCGGGAGTTGGCGAGCAGTTCTTC. This translates into CASVRRLAGVGEQFF.

A word on this clonotype: This may be a read error: a much more frequent sequence differs by one nucleotide. V usage is TRBV7-6 and J usage is TRBJ2-7; D remains ambiguous. The CDR3 has 13 residues. Germline V gene data show CDR1 as SGHVS and CDR2 as FNYEAQ. The CDR3 DNA reads as TGTGCTAGCACCTTAGGGTACAATTACGAGCAGTACTTC. This gives the protein CASTLGYNYEQYF.

With respect to this clonotype: Germline and junction disagree at one end, which may indicate a read error. The chain is built from TRBV7-2 and TRBJ2-7; D remains unclear. The germline gives CDR1 SGHTA, CDR2 FQGNSA. The CDR3 sequence is 14 residues long. CDR3 in amino acids: CVSSFSSSSYEQYF. CDR3 nucleotides: TGTGTCAGCAGCTTCTCGTCGAGCTCCTACGAGCAGTACTTC.

This clonotype came up many times. The chain is built from TRBV5-1 and TRBJ1-1; D possibly corresponds to TRBD1 (5 bases). The CDR3 extends over 14 amino acids. The germline CDR1 and CDR2 sequences are SGHRS and YFSETQ. The germline V and J ends were trimmed by 4 bases and 5 bases, with 15 bases remaining between them. This CDR3 reads CASSSGTPRTEAFF. The CDR3 DNA sequence: TGCGCCAGCAGCAGCGGGACGCCCAGGACTGAAGCTTTCTTT. Combining the CDR3 with reference TRBV5-1 and TRBJ1-1 gives the whole variable domain KAGVTQTPRYLIKTRGQQVTLSCSPISGHRSVSWYQQTPGQGLQFLFEYFSETQRNKGNFPGRFSGRQFSNSRSEMNVSTLELGDSALYLCASSSGTPRTEAFFGQGTRLTVV.

J is TRBJ2-1 and V is TRBV4-1; D ambiguous. The CDR3 runs to 17 residues. V was pared by 2 bases and J by 2 bases, with 16 bases between. CDR1 and CDR2 from the germline V gene are MGHRA and YSYEKL. The CDR3 bases are TGCGCCAGCAGCCAAACCCTCGGGCGGATCCCCTACAATGAGCAGTTCTTC. It codes for CASSQTLGRIPYNEQFF.

This clonotype was counted many times. This sequence joins TRBV12-3 or TRBV12-4 and TRBJ2-1; D call uncertain. Trimming removed 2 bases at V and 12 bases at J, with 11 bases between. This CDR3 has 12 residues. CDR3 nucleotides: TGTGCCAGCAGTTTAATAGGCTATGGGCAGTTCTTC. Its protein is CASSLIGYGQFF.

This clonotype was recorded many times. The chain has TRBV6-6 and TRBJ1-2, with D possibly TRBD1 on 6 matching bases. CDR1 MNHNY and CDR2 SVGAGI come from the germline V gene (reference sequence). The CDR3 is made up of 15 amino acids. Trimming pared 0 bases from V and 7 bases from J, leaving 15 bases between. CDR3: CASSYSSTGTAGYTF. The CDR3 coding sequence is TGTGCCAGCAGTTACTCGTCTACAGGGACGGCTGGCTACACCTTC.

V is TRBV11-2 and J is TRBJ2-2; perhaps TRBD1 as D (5 bases). V lost 1 base and J lost 0, with 6 bases in between. In germline, CDR1 is SGHAT, CDR2 FQNNGV. CDR3 length: 15 residues. The CDR3 here is CASSLVGANTGELFF. Written as DNA, the CDR3 is TGTGCCAGCAGCTTAGTAGGGGCGAACACCGGGGAGCTGTTTTTT.

About this clonotype: One junction end disagrees with the germline gene, perhaps due to a read error. The chain links TRBV18 to TRBJ2-5; D is undetermined. CDR1 and CDR2 from the germline V gene are KGHSH and LQKENI. This CDR3 region has 12 residues. CDR3 loop: CASSSPQETKYF. CDR3 DNA sequence: TGTGCCAGCTCGAGTCCCCAAGAGACCAAGTACTTC.

This clonotype has a handful of counts. The chain carries TRBV10-3 and TRBJ2-7; 13 bases match TRBD2. Germline trimming cut 6 bases from V and 7 bases from J; bases unmatched to any gene: 9. The CDR3 is made up of 15 amino acids. Germline CDR1 is ENHRY and CDR2 is SYGVKD. The CDR3: CAIRTGTSGMGEQYF. For the CDR3, the DNA is TGTGCCATCAGGACCGGGACTAGCGGGATGGGTGAGCAGTACTTC.